The clone carrying this T cell receptor beta chain was recorded at least ten times. Its antigen is undetermined. Researchers built TCR beta libraries using quantitative 5'-RACE with molecular barcodes. Using its own MiXCR run on the 5' RACE reads, TCRdb lists one record per CDR3 protein. Of around 540,000 distinct CDR3 sequences listed, roughly 12% are singletons. The source of the sample is a study of CD8 T cells in ankylosing spondylitis. General study points: Ankylosing spondylitis blood seemed to carry a telltale TCR beta motif made of under ten highly homologous variants. Relatively rare in peripheral blood, disease-linked clones were also CD8+.

This CDR3 region has 13 residues. Germline CDR1 reads SGHRS; CDR2 reads YFSETQ. Unmatched junction bases numbered 2, after V lost 2 bases and J lost 5 bases. The chain combines TRBV5-1 with TRBJ1-1; 8 bases line up with TRBD1. The TCR comes from a male donor with ankylosing spondylitis. The specimen was blood, either unsorted or a sorted T cell fraction (not recorded which). CDR3 sequence: CASSLQGGTEAFF. The CDR3, as DNA: TGCGCCAGCAGCTTACAGGGGGGGACTGAAGCTTTCTTT.